These 30 T cell receptor beta chains share one sample of origin, sequenced in a study of blood T cell repertoires in COVID-19. Profiling relied on immunoSEQ multiplex PCR, and the TCRdb table lists in-frame clones only, not all of them. The sample has roughly 250,000 clones; approximately 86% are singletons. The sequenced material came from peripheral blood. The receptors stem from a human donor in a cohort sampled during active COVID-19.

This clone has a handful of counts. The rearrangement links TRBV5-1 to TRBJ2-1; 7 bases map to TRBD2. The germline gives CDR1 SGHRS, CDR2 YFSETQ. The J segment lost 2 bases and the V segment lost 2 bases, leaving 4 bases of the junction unmatched. The CDR3 has 15 residues. CDR3 in DNA: TGCGCCAGCAGCTTAGGCGGGGGAACCTACAATGAGCAGTTCTTC. It is translated as CASSLGGGTYNEQFF.

The chain couples TRBV7-9 to TRBJ2-7; TRBD2 matches at 7 bases. CDR1 and CDR2 (germline): SEHNR, FQNEAQ (reference sequence). This CDR3 region has 15 residues. V dropped 5 bases and J dropped 5; count of bases not matched to a gene: 12. The CDR3 sequence is CASSAGERQYDEQYF. As DNA, the CDR3 is TGTGCCAGCAGCGCGGGGGAGCGGCAGTATGACGAGCAGTACTTC.

The chain couples TRBV9 to TRBJ1-2, with D possibly being TRBD1 (5 bases). The CDR3 is 16 amino acids. Trimming removed 3 bases at V and 8 bases at J, with 23 bases between. CDR1 and CDR2 (germline): SGDLS, YYNGEE. The CDR3 sequence is CASSGTAGLKAFGYTF. CDR3 sequence (DNA): TGTGCCAGCAGCGGGACCGCAGGGTTGAAGGCTTTCGGCTACACCTTC.

The chain uses TRBV10-2 and TRBJ2-5; TRBD1 matches at 8 bases. J gave up 5 bases and V 5 bases, and 4 bases lay outside the gene matches. This CDR3 spans 13 amino acids. Germline V lookup: CDR1 WSHSY, CDR2 SAAADI. This CDR3 is CASSRQGKETQYF. As DNA, the CDR3 is TGCGCCAGCAGTCGACAGGGGAAGGAGACCCAGTACTTC.

The gene calls are TRBV18 and TRBJ1-1, with D unclear. V was pared by 2 bases and J by 3 bases, with 10 bases between. In germline, CDR1 is KGHSH, CDR2 LQKENI. The CDR3 runs to 14 residues. The CDR3 here is CASSPGGMDTEAFF. The CDR3 DNA sequence: TGTGCCAGCTCACCAGGAGGTATGGACACTGAAGCTTTCTTT.

The chain carries TRBV10-3 and TRBJ2-1; D is possibly TRBD2 (5 bases). The V gene's germline CDR1 is ENHRY and CDR2 SYGVKD. Trimming took off 3 bases at V and 0 bases at J, with 9 bases between the two ends. The CDR3 has 15 amino acids. The CDR3 bases are TGTGCCATCAGTGACGGGGAGAGCTCCTACAATGAGCAGTTCTTC. It is translated as CAISDGESSYNEQFF.

The gene calls are TRBV28 and TRBJ2-3, with TRBD1 identical over 7 bases. The germline CDR1 and CDR2 sequences are MDHEN and SYDVKM. The V segment lost 6 bases and the J segment 7 bases; nucleotides outside the gene matches: 10. The CDR3 runs to 14 residues. The CDR3 bases are TGTGCCAGCAGCAAGACAGGGCTTGGATATACGCAGTATTTT. It translates to CASSKTGLGYTQYF.

This chain joins TRBV11-2 and TRBJ1-1, with a tentative D call TRBD1 (5 bases). This CDR3 spans 13 amino acids. Germline-derived CDR1 and CDR2 are SGHAT and FQNNGV. Trimming pared 3 bases from V and 6 bases from J, leaving 11 bases between. DNA of the CDR3: TGTGCCAGCAGCTTGGGACTGACCGCTGAAGCTTTCTTT. Translated, it gives CASSLGLTAEAFF.

This clone was observed a single time. The genes are TRBV2 and TRBJ2-1; 13 nucleotides agree with TRBD2. Germline values: CDR1 SNHLY, CDR2 FYNNEI. The CDR3 runs to 15 residues. J lost 6 bases, V lost 7 bases, and 6 bases had no gene match. CDR3 sequence (DNA): TGTGCCAGCAAGACCACTAGCGGGGGGGGCAATGAGCAGTTCTTC. Protein product: CASKTTSGGGNEQFF. The full variable domain, its missing parts supplied by reference TRBV2 and TRBJ2-1, is EPEVTQTPSHQVTQMGQEVILRCVPISNHLYFYWYRQILGQKVEFLVSFYNNEISEKSEIFDDQFSVERPDGSNFTLKIRSTKLEDSAMYFCASKTTSGGGNEQFFGPGTRLTVL.

The chain recombines TRBV5-4 with TRBJ2-7, with TRBD2 identical over 9 bases. V gave up 5 bases and J gave up 0 bases; unmatched junction bases: 9. Germline CDR1 is SGHNT and CDR2 is YYREEE (reference sequence). The CDR3 loop spans 16 amino acids. CDR3 nucleotide sequence: TGTGCCAGCAGTTTTTCTCTAGCGGGATCCTCCTACGAGCAGTACTTC. Translation gives CASSFSLAGSSYEQYF.

In its sample, this clone was seen a few times. This same CDR3 is encoded by further DNA sequences in the sample. CDR3 region: CASSPGSLKETQYF. DNA of the CDR3: TGTGCCAGCAGCCCGGGGAGTTTGAAAGAGACCCAGTACTTC. The V gene is TRBV7-2, the J gene TRBJ2-5, with D possibly being TRBD2 (5 bases). Germline CDR1 reads SGHTA; CDR2 reads FQGNSA. CDR3 length: 14 amino acids. Between the trimmed V and J ends, which lost 5 bases and 3 bases, there was a span of 13 bases.

This chain joins TRBV5-4 and TRBJ2-2, with D possibly TRBD2 on 6 matching bases. The CDR3 loop spans 15 amino acids. Trimming left V 6 bases short and J 7 bases short, with 19 bases between. Germline V lookup: CDR1 SGHNT, CDR2 YYREEE (reference sequence). The CDR3 here is CASTPSGGLIGELFF. CDR3 nucleotide sequence: TGTGCCAGCACCCCTAGTGGGGGACTTATCGGGGAGCTGTTTTTT. Full variable domain (outside the CDR3, taken from reference TRBV5-4 and TRBJ2-2): ETGVTQSPTHLIKTRGQQVTLRCSSQSGHNTVSWYQQALGQGPQFIFQYYREEENGRGNFPPRFSGLQFPNYSSELNVNALELDDSALYLCASTPSGGLIGELFFGEGSRLTVL.

This clone occurred a few times. The V gene is TRBV28, the J gene TRBJ2-1; maybe TRBD2 (6 bases). Germline assignment: CDR1 MDHEN and CDR2 SYDVKM. Deletions cut 6 bases from V and 5 bases from J, with 17 bases between. The CDR3 covers 15 residues. The CDR3 is CASRPGTPRDNEQFF. The CDR3 bases are TGTGCCAGCAGGCCCGGGACTCCTAGGGACAATGAGCAGTTCTTC.

The chain's CDR3 is CASSLAGGQNEKLFF. For the CDR3, the DNA is TGTGCCAGCAGCTTAGCCGGGGGACAGAATGAAAAACTGTTTTTT. This rearrangement joins TRBV7-9 to TRBJ1-4; 7 bases are a match to TRBD1. The V and J ends lost 0 bases and 5 bases, in that order; junction bases with no gene match: 3. Germline V CDR1 and CDR2: SEHNR, FQNEAQ (reference sequence). The CDR3 extends over 15 amino acids.

The V gene is TRBV6-6, the J gene TRBJ1-6; 7 bases fit TRBD1. The CDR3 consists of 15 residues. With V trimmed by 0 bases and J by 7 bases, 3 bases remained unmatched. CDR1 MNHNY and CDR2 SVGAGI come from the germline V gene (reference sequence). The CDR3 nucleotides read TGTGCCAGCAGTTACTCTCCGGGACAGAATTCACCCCTCCACTTT. Protein product: CASSYSPGQNSPLHF.

The chain has TRBV30 and TRBJ2-7, with D unclear. The CDR3 consists of 11 residues. Germline V lookup: CDR1 GTSNPN, CDR2 SVGIG (reference sequence). The germline V and J ends were trimmed by 7 bases and 0 bases, with 7 bases remaining between them. The CDR3 coding sequence is TGTGCCTCCTCAGTCTCCTACGAGCAGTACTTC. It encodes CASSVSYEQYF. The entire variable domain, with the rest obtained from reference TRBV30 and TRBJ2-7, is as follows: SQTIHQWPATLVQPVGSPLSLECTVEGTSNPNLYWYRQAAGRGLQLLFYSVGIGQISSEVPQNLSASRPQDRQFILSSKKLLLSDSGFYLCASSVSYEQYFGPGTRLTVT.

The chain recombines TRBV6-6 with TRBJ1-1; 7 bases fit TRBD1. The CDR3 totals 16 residues. V was clipped by 2 bases and J by 1 base; unmatched bases: 7. Per the germline V gene, CDR1 is MNHNY and CDR2 is SVGAGI (reference sequence). The CDR3 DNA reads TGTGCCAGCAGTTACCCCCAGGGGGACGGGAACACTGAAGCTTTCTTT. Encoded protein: CASSYPQGDGNTEAFF.

The chain links TRBV5-1 to TRBJ1-2, with 9 positions matching TRBD1. The length of the CDR3 is 12 residues. V shed 4 bases, J shed 8 bases, and the junction held 3 bases outside the gene matches. CDR1 is SGHRS, CDR2 YFSETQ, per germline. Here the CDR3 DNA reads TGCGCCAGCAGCATAACAGGGGGCGGCTACACCTTC. This codes for CASSITGGGYTF.

This clone was found a few times. The CDR3 DNA reads TGTGCCAGCAGCCAAGGTCTACAGGGGGGAGGTCAGCCCCAGCATTTT. It encodes CASSQGLQGGGQPQHF. V is TRBV3-1 (or the pseudogene TRBV3-2) and J is TRBJ1-5; TRBD1 matches 8 bases. The CDR3 spans 16 residues. Germline V gene sequence: CDR1 LGHDT, CDR2 YNNKEL (reference sequence). The ends lost 1 base at V and 6 bases at J; junction bases unmatched: 8.

The J gene is TRBJ2-1, the V gene TRBV18; the match to TRBD2 covers 10 bases. CDR1 KGHSH and CDR2 LQKENI come from the germline V gene. Trimming took 3 bases from V and 9 from J; bases not matched to a gene: 8. The length of the CDR3 is 15 residues. The CDR3 nucleotides are TGTGCCAGCTCACCCTCGGGACTAGCGATCAGTGAGCAGTTCTTC. Amino acid sequence: CASSPSGLAISEQFF.

This sequence joins TRBV30 and TRBJ2-5; TRBD2 matches at 8 bases. This CDR3 is 18 amino acids long. V lost 4 bases, J lost 5 bases, and 21 bases stayed unmatched. The germline CDR1 and CDR2 sequences are GTSNPN and SVGIG (reference sequence). CDR3 bases: TGTGCCTGGACAAACAGATTGAAGCGGGAGCGGGGCGGTGAGACCCAGTACTTC. Its protein is CAWTNRLKRERGGETQYF.

CDR3 region: CASSYQIAGVDEQYF. The CDR3 DNA sequence: TGTGCCAGCAGCTACCAGATAGCGGGGGTGGACGAGCAGTACTTC. V is TRBV7-3 and J is TRBJ2-7; 9 nucleotides agree with TRBD2. The CDR3 sequence is 15 residues long. The V and J ends lost 4 bases and 5 bases, in that order; junction bases with no gene match: 9. The germline V gene encodes CDR1 SGHTA and CDR2 FQGTGA.

The CDR3 is CASSWGLVSDTQYF. The CDR3 DNA is TGCGCCAGCAGCTGGGGACTAGTCTCAGATACGCAGTATTTT. This chain links TRBV5-1 with TRBJ2-3; 8 bases are a match to TRBD2. Germline V CDR1 and CDR2: SGHRS, YFSETQ. V trimming: 3 bases; J trimming: 4 bases; junction bases outside the gene matches: 4. The CDR3 is 14 residues long. The variable domain in full, with the rest retrieved from reference TRBV5-1 and TRBJ2-3, is KAGVTQTPRYLIKTRGQQVTLSCSPISGHRSVSWYQQTPGQGLQFLFEYFSETQRNKGNFPGRFSGRQFSNSRSEMNVSTLELGDSALYLCASSWGLVSDTQYFGPGTRLTVL.

This chain joins TRBV7-9 and TRBJ2-3, with 15 bases identical to TRBD2. The CDR3 covers 17 residues. CDR1 is SEHNR, CDR2 FQNEAQ, per germline (reference sequence). V gave up 5 bases and J gave up 5 bases; unmatched junction bases: 8. The CDR3 region is CASSLTGLAGGIDTQYF. The CDR3 DNA reads as TGTGCCAGCAGCCTAACGGGACTAGCGGGAGGAATAGATACGCAGTATTTT. The variable domain in full, with the rest retrieved from reference TRBV7-9 and TRBJ2-3, is DTGVSQNPRHKITKRGQNVTFRCDPISEHNRLYWYRQTLGQGPEFLTYFQNEAQLEKSRLLSDRFSAERPKGSFSTLEIQRTEQGDSAMYLCASSLTGLAGGIDTQYFGPGTRLTVL.

V usage is TRBV10-3 and J usage is TRBJ1-3, with D maybe TRBD1 (6 bases). Trimming pared 8 bases from V and 4 bases from J, leaving 15 bases between. Germline assignment: CDR1 ENHRY and CDR2 SYGVKD. The CDR3 is 14 residues long. The CDR3 protein is CAIGRGARGNTIYF. The DNA of the CDR3 is TGTGCCATCGGACGGGGGGCGCGAGGAAACACCATATATTTT.

The CDR3 nucleotides are TGTGCCAGCAATCGCGGCTACAATCAGCCCCAGCATTTT. Amino acids: CASNRGYNQPQHF. J is TRBJ1-5 and V is TRBV2; unclear D gene. The CDR3 is made up of 13 amino acids. V dropped 7 bases and J dropped 3 bases, with 10 bases sitting between them. Germline CDR1 and CDR2: SNHLY and FYNNEI. The whole variable domain, remainder taken from reference TRBV2 and TRBJ1-5, is EPEVTQTPSHQVTQMGQEVILRCVPISNHLYFYWYRQILGQKVEFLVSFYNNEISEKSEIFDDQFSVERPDGSNFTLKIRSTKLEDSAMYFCASNRGYNQPQHFGDGTRLSIL.

The chain carries TRBV3-1 (or the pseudogene TRBV3-2) and TRBJ2-7; TRBD2 matches 12 bases. Germline V gene sequence: CDR1 LGHDT, CDR2 YNNKEL (reference sequence). The CDR3 length is 15 residues. J gave up 4 bases and V 5 bases, and 6 bases lay outside the gene matches. CDR3 in DNA: TGTGCCAGCAGCTACTCTAGCGGGAGGGGGTACGAGCAGTACTTC. It translates to CASSYSSGRGYEQYF.

The rearrangement uses TRBV9 and TRBJ1-1; 10 nucleotides agree with TRBD1. V lost 0 bases and J lost 7; bases outside the gene matches: 6. Germline V gene lookup returns CDR1 SGDLS and CDR2 YYNGEE. The CDR3 runs to 15 residues. The CDR3 DNA reads as TGTGCCAGCAGCGTAGTTTTGGGACAGGGGCATGAAGCTTTCTTT. Residues: CASSVVLGQGHEAFF.

J is TRBJ1-5 and V is TRBV10-2; D is undetermined. Germline CDR1 is WSHSY and CDR2 is SAAADI. V lost 1 base and J 3 bases, leaving 4 bases between the germline ends. This CDR3 is 13 amino acids long. DNA of the CDR3: TGCGCCAGCAGTGAGTTTCTCAATCAGCCCCAGCATTTT. It encodes CASSEFLNQPQHF.

The chain carries TRBV5-1 and TRBJ2-7, with D perhaps TRBD2 (6 bases). V was pared by 2 bases and J by 0 bases, with 18 bases between. The CDR3 is made up of 17 amino acids. Germline CDR1 is SGHRS and CDR2 is YFSETQ. DNA of the CDR3: TGCGCCAGCAGCTTCGATACGCGGGACTCGACCTCCTACGAGCAGTACTTC. It yields the protein CASSFDTRDSTSYEQYF.